A single sample gave rise to the 19 T cell receptor beta chains below, sequenced in a study of blood T cells in healthy people across ages. The second PCR ran about 6 to 12 cycles with a sample-barcoded 5' primer and J-beta primers. TCRdb reprocessed the 5' RACE reads with MiXCR, giving one entry per CDR3 protein. Of approximately 1,000,000 distinct CDR3 sequences detected, 45% appear once; the ten largest clones hold approximately 20%. Input material: blood. These receptor sequences come from a woman aged 60-75 years in good health.

The gene calls are TRBV18 and TRBJ2-4; a weak D match, TRBD1 (6 bases). Trimming took 4 bases from V and 0 from J, leaving 16 bases between them. The germline gives CDR1 KGHSH, CDR2 LQKENI. The CDR3 consists of 17 residues. Written as DNA, the CDR3 is TGTGCCAGCTCACTCGACCCCCGCAGGGGAGCCAAAAACATTCAGTACTTC. As protein: CASSLDPRRGAKNIQYF.

The table lists this clonotype with a few counts. V usage is TRBV12-3 or TRBV12-4 and J usage is TRBJ1-1; D is undetermined. The CDR3 spans 14 residues. V was shortened by 2 bases and J by 0 bases, with 7 bases between the two germline ends. The CDR3 coding sequence is TGTGCCAGCAGTTTAAGATCAGTGAACACTGAAGCTTTCTTT. Its protein is CASSLRSVNTEAFF.

The rearrangement links TRBV24-1 to TRBJ2-3; 9 nucleotides line up with TRBD2. The CDR3 consists of 17 residues. The ends lost 4 bases at V and 0 bases at J; junction bases unmatched: 7. Germline-derived CDR1 and CDR2 are KGHDR and SFDVKD. The CDR3 loop is CATSDLSGSLSTDTQYF. CDR3 nucleotide sequence: TGTGCCACCAGTGACCTTAGCGGGAGTTTGAGCACAGATACGCAGTATTTT.

The genes are TRBV25-1 and TRBJ2-1; 8 nucleotides line up with TRBD2. The germline gives CDR1 MGHDK, CDR2 SYGVNS. After removal of 2 bases from V and 12 bases from J, the junction contained 15 bases not matched to a gene. This CDR3 is built from 16 residues. In nucleotides, the CDR3 is TGTGCCAGCAGTGAAGGCTCGGGACTAGGGATCCGGGGGCAGTTCTTC. This sequence encodes CASSEGSGLGIRGQFF.

The sample holds many counts of this clonotype. The rearrangement uses TRBV2 and TRBJ1-4; no definite D call. V shed 3 bases and J shed 3 bases, with 5 bases lying between them. The CDR3 loop spans 13 amino acids. Per germline, CDR1 SNHLY and CDR2 FYNNEI. This chain's CDR3 is CASSEESNEKLFF. CDR3 DNA: TGTGCCAGCAGTGAGGAGTCTAATGAAAAACTGTTTTTT.

This clonotype was counted a single time. At one end, the junction sequence differs from germline, possibly due to a read error. The chain joins TRBV7-9 to TRBJ2-1; D possibly corresponds to TRBD2 (5 bases). This CDR3 region has 16 residues. The germline V gene has CDR1 SEHNR and CDR2 FQNEAQ (reference sequence). The CDR3, as DNA: TGCGCCAGCAGCTTAGGAGGTGGTGGGGTCGGCCATGAGCAGTTCTTC. This encodes CASSLGGGGVGHEQFF. Using reference TRBV7-9 and TRBJ2-1 for the parts outside the CDR3, the full variable domain is DTGVSQNPRHKITKRGQNVTFRCDPISEHNRLYWYRQTLGQGPEFLTYFQNEAQLEKSRLLSDRFSAERPKGSFSTLEIQRTEQGDSAMYLCASSLGGGGVGHEQFFGPGTRLTVL.

This chain joins TRBV28 and TRBJ2-4; D might be TRBD2 (7 bases). The CDR3 is 15 amino acids. Germline V gene sequence: CDR1 MDHEN, CDR2 SYDVKM. V was clipped by 2 bases and J by 15 bases, with 23 bases between them. CDR3 in DNA: TGTGCCAGCAGTTTAGTTGGCGGCGGGGGCCTAGGAGGGTACTTC. Encoded protein: CASSLVGGGGLGGYF.

This clonotype has a handful of counts. This chain links TRBV4-1 with TRBJ2-7; D is unclear. The CDR3 loop spans 16 amino acids. V lost 4 bases and J lost 3, with 19 bases in between. The germline CDR1 and CDR2 sequences are MGHRA and YSYEKL. CDR3 loop: CASSPVIRASNYEQYF. The CDR3 DNA follows: TGCGCCAGCAGCCCGGTAATACGTGCTTCCAACTACGAGCAGTACTTC.

CDR3 sequence (DNA): TGCGCCAGCAGCTCCACAGACAGCCTAAACATTCAGTACTTC. Translation: CASSSTDSLNIQYF. The chain recombines TRBV5-1 with TRBJ2-4, with D perhaps matching TRBD1 (5 bases). CDR3 length equals 14 residues. Germline loops: CDR1 SGHRS, CDR2 YFSETQ. V dropped 3 bases and J dropped 6 bases, with 13 bases sitting between them.

This clonotype was seen a handful of times. The chain links TRBV29-1 to TRBJ2-7, with 8 bases matching TRBD1. This CDR3 has 12 residues. Germline lookup yields CDR1 SQVTM and CDR2 ANQGSEA. V dropped 3 bases and J dropped 3; count of bases not matched to a gene: 1. The CDR3 loop reads CSVETGDYEQYF. CDR3 in DNA: TGCAGCGTTGAGACAGGGGACTACGAGCAGTACTTC.

V and J are TRBV5-1 and TRBJ2-5; TRBD2 matches at 11 bases. With 8 bases clipped from V and 2 bases from J, the junction kept 5 bases outside the gene matches. CDR1 SGHRS and CDR2 YFSETQ come from the germline V gene. This CDR3 comprises 14 residues. The CDR3 sequence: CASRGLADQETQYF. The CDR3 DNA follows: TGCGCCAGTCGGGGACTAGCGGATCAAGAGACCCAGTACTTC.

This clonotype was detected a few times. The chain carries TRBV13 and TRBJ2-7, with TRBD2 as a possible D gene (5 bases). Trimming cost V 3 bases and J 8 bases, with 20 bases left between them. The germline V gene encodes CDR1 PRHDT and CDR2 FYEKMQ (reference sequence). The CDR3 contains 15 residues. CDR3 sequence: CASSFLDTLAMKQYF. CDR3 sequence (DNA): TGTGCCAGCAGCTTCCTCGACACTCTAGCTATGAAGCAGTACTTC.

Of note for this clonotype: One end of the junction fails to match germline, which may point to a read error. The chain couples TRBV9 to TRBJ2-1, with D unclear. The germline gives CDR1 SGDLS, CDR2 YYNGEE. CDR3 length equals 12 residues. DNA for the CDR3: TGTGCCAGCAGCGGGCCGTCGAATGAGCAGTTCTTT. Translation gives CASSGPSNEQFF.

The CDR3 region is CASSSKGGDNEQFF. The CDR3 bases are TGCGCCAGCAGCTCCAAGGGGGGAGACAATGAGCAGTTCTTC. The chain has TRBV5-1 and TRBJ2-1; possibly TRBD1 or TRBD2 for D (6 bases each). Trimming shortened V by 3 bases and J by 5 bases, and 12 bases separated the two germline ends. The germline CDR1 and CDR2 sequences are SGHRS and YFSETQ. There are 14 residues in the CDR3. The full variable domain, completed using reference TRBV5-1 and TRBJ2-1, is KAGVTQTPRYLIKTRGQQVTLSCSPISGHRSVSWYQQTPGQGLQFLFEYFSETQRNKGNFPGRFSGRQFSNSRSEMNVSTLELGDSALYLCASSSKGGDNEQFFGPGTRLTVL.

The genes are TRBV7-6 and TRBJ2-7, with 7 bases identical to TRBD2. Germline loops: CDR1 SGHVS, CDR2 FNYEAQ. V lost 5 bases and J lost 5; bases outside the gene matches: 12. CDR3 length: 15 residues. The CDR3 loop reads CASSLGGRAYDEQYF. CDR3 sequence (DNA): TGTGCCAGCAGCCTGGGGGGGAGGGCCTACGACGAGCAGTACTTC. The full variable domain, with the rest looked up from reference TRBV7-6 and TRBJ2-7, is GAGVSQSPRYKVTKRGQDVALRCDPISGHVSLYWYRQALGQGPEFLTYFNYEAQQDKSGLPNDRFSAERPEGSISTLTIQRTEQRDSAMYRCASSLGGRAYDEQYFGPGTRLTVT.

The V and J genes are TRBV14 and TRBJ2-7; 9 bases fit TRBD2. Germline V gene data show CDR1 as SGHDN and CDR2 as FVKESK. The length of the CDR3 is 20 residues. V shed 0 bases, J shed 7 bases, and the junction held 22 bases outside the gene matches. The DNA of the CDR3 is TGTGCCAGCAGCCAAGAGTTGACTAGCGGACCCATCCGTCGGCGCGATGAGCAGTACTTC. Its translation: CASSQELTSGPIRRRDEQYF.

V usage is TRBV4-2 and J usage is TRBJ2-5; the match to TRBD2 covers 8 bases. Losses at the gene ends were 5 bases for V and 11 bases for J; bases not matched to a gene: 13. Germline V gene lookup returns CDR1 LGHNA and CDR2 YNFKEQ. CDR3 size: 14 residues. The CDR3, as DNA: TGTGCCAGCAGCTATCCGGGGGGGCTCCAAGAGCAGTACTTC. It codes for CASSYPGGLQEQYF.

Here the CDR3 reads CASSPQGGYNQPQHF. As DNA, the CDR3 is TGTGCCAGCAGCCCTCAGGGAGGATACAATCAGCCCCAGCATTTT. The V gene is TRBV4-2, the J gene TRBJ1-5, with a weak D call TRBD1 (5 bases). Trimming pared 4 bases from V and 3 bases from J, leaving 13 bases between. From germline, CDR1 is LGHNA and CDR2 YNFKEQ. There are 15 residues in the CDR3.

This clonotype was counted a few times. CDR3 bases: TGTGCCAGTTTGGGGAGCTCCTACAATGAGCAGTTCTTC. Residues: CASLGSSYNEQFF. V gene TRBV28 combines with J gene TRBJ2-1, with D possibly TRBD2 on 5 matching bases. Germline CDR1 MDHEN, CDR2 SYDVKM. The CDR3 is made up of 13 amino acids. V was trimmed by 9 bases and J by 0 bases, leaving 9 bases between them.